This T cell receptor beta chain derives from a study of T cell responses to AZD1222 COVID-19 vaccine. Study-wide background: Samples with a second dose at about 4 or about 12 weeks were pooled together. Study results and caveats: Baseline seropositives among AZD1222 recipients totaled only 5 or 6. Reportedly, close to half of spike-specific TCRs are directed against unmutated variant regions. Spike-wide vaccine-associated CD4 TCRs dominated at 160-218 and 743-854.

In the case of this clone: As yet, its antigen is unknown.

V was trimmed by 7 bases and J by 1 base, leaving 14 bases between them. The CDR3 sequence is 14 residues long. From germline, CDR1 is LGHNT and CDR2 FRNRAP. Repertoires were generated with immunoSEQ multiplex PCR, while TCRdb's copy carries only in-frame clones and drops some. The sample consists of some 120,000 clones, 88% of them appearing once. The sample in question was peripheral blood, obtained on day 0 of AZD1222 vaccination. This sequence originates from an adult in good health. This chain connects TRBV12-5 to TRBJ2-7; D tentatively reads TRBD1 or TRBD2 (5 bases each). The CDR3 is CASAPQGPSYEQYF. CDR3 nucleotide sequence: TGTGCTAGTGCCCCCCAGGGACCGTCCTACGAGCAGTACTTC. Full variable domain (missing parts from reference TRBV12-5 and TRBJ2-7): DARVTQTPRHKVTEMGQEVTMRCQPILGHNTVFWYRQTMMQGLELLAYFRNRAPLDDSGMPKDRFSAEMPDATLATLKIQPSEPRDSAVYFCASAPQGPSYEQYFGPGTRLTVT.